Listed below are T cell receptor beta chains from one sample, sequenced in a study of blood T cell repertoires in COVID-19. TCRdb keeps only in-frame clones here, not all; method: immunoSEQ multiplex PCR. The sample lists 150,000 to 200,000 clones, around nine tenths occurring once. Sequenced material: peripheral blood. The receptors were sampled from a man younger than 35 with active or convalescent COVID-19. CDR3s include the opening cysteine and the closing phenylalanine or tryptophan. A D gene is named only where the DNA matches it firmly. The size field is filled for only some rows; it gives once, few, many or a size class.

>TRBV19|-|-|TRBJ2-5
TGTGCCAGTAGTATAGGTTCTGCGGGACAAGAGACCCAGTACTTC
CASSIGSAGQETQYF
>TRBV29-1|-|TRBD1|TRBJ1-2
TGCAGCGTGTCTAGGGGGCCACCGTATGGCTACACCTTC
CSVSRGPPYGYTF
>TRBV30|-|TRBD2|TRBJ2-2
TGTGCCTGGAGGGGGAGGGCTTGGAACACCGGGGAGCTGTTTTTT
CAWRGRAWNTGELFF
>TRBV6-6|few|-|TRBJ1-1
TGTGCCAGCAGTTACGGGCAGGGAGCTTTCTTT
CASSYGQGAFF
>TRBV5-1|-|TRBD1|TRBJ2-5
TGCGCCAGCAGCTTAACAGGGGGGCAAGAGACCCAGTACTTC
CASSLTGGQETQYF
>TRBV11-3|few|TRBD2|TRBJ2-1
TGTGCCAGCAGCTTAATGAGCGGGGGACAAAATGAGCAGTTCTTC
CASSLMSGGQNEQFF
>TRBV7-9|-|TRBD1|TRBJ1-5
TGTGCCAGCAGCTTTTTCCCGGGGACAGGGGGTGGACAGCCCCAGCATTTT
CASSFFPGTGGGQPQHF
>TRBV19|few|-|TRBJ1-5
TGTGCCAGTAGTACGAGACAGTATAGCAATCAGCCCCAGCATTTT
CASSTRQYSNQPQHF
>TRBV27|-|-|TRBJ2-3
TGTGCCAGCAGGCCTGGGCTCACAGATACGCAGTATTTT
CASRPGLTDTQYF
>TRBV7-6|-|TRBD2|TRBJ2-5
TGTGCCAGCAGCTCCCTTATAGCGGGAGTAGGGGAGACCCAGTACTTC
CASSSLIAGVGETQYF
>TRBV30|-|TRBD2|TRBJ2-1
TGTGCCTGGAAGGGTAGCGGGTCCTACAATGAGCAGTTCTTC
CAWKGSGSYNEQFF
>TRBV18|-|-|TRBJ1-2
TGTGCCAGCTCACCCGGACAACAGGACGACTACACCTTC
CASSPGQQDDYTF
>TRBV15|-|TRBD2|TRBJ2-7
TGTGCCACCAGCAGGGCGTCGGGGGGCTACGAGCAGTACTTC
CATSRASGGYEQYF
>TRBV18|-|TRBD1|TRBJ1-5
TGTGCCAGCTCACCATCCAGGGGGCAAGGTCAGCCCCAGCATTTT
CASSPSRGQGQPQHF
>TRBV7-6|-|-|TRBJ2-2
TGTGCCAGCAGCTTAAGGGGCCTTAACACCGGGGAGCTGTTTTTT
CASSLRGLNTGELFF
>TRBV5-4|few|TRBD2|TRBJ2-1
TGTGCCAGCAGCTTGGGCTTACTAGCGGGGGGGCAGGATGAGCAGTTCTTC
CASSLGLLAGGQDEQFF
>TRBV11-3|once|-|TRBJ1-1
TGTGCCAGCAGCCCCTACCGCGGGAGTAACACTGAAGCTTTCTTT
CASSPYRGSNTEAFF
>TRBV6-2/TRBV6-3|-|-|TRBJ1-2
TGTGCCAGCAGTTTGAGCGGAGGCGTCTATGGCTACACCTTC
CASSLSGGVYGYTF
>TRBV2|-|TRBD1|TRBJ1-4
TGTGCCAGCAGGGACAGGGTGGGAAGTGAAAAACTGTTTTTT
CASRDRVGSEKLFF
>TRBV12-3/TRBV12-4|-|-|TRBJ2-2
TGTGCCAGCAGCCTTCCCGGCGGGGAGCTGTTTTTT
CASSLPGGELFF
>TRBV5-4|-|TRBD2|TRBJ2-2
TGTGCCAGCAGCTTGGCCGCTAGCGGCCCCACCGGGGAGCTGTTTTTT
CASSLAASGPTGELFF
>TRBV19|few|-|TRBJ1-2
TGTGCCAGTAGTATAGGTAACCTCCGGGGTTCCGGCTATGGCTACACCTTC
CASSIGNLRGSGYGYTF
>TRBV2|-|-|TRBJ2-2
TGTGCCAGCGGATGGCAGGGTACCGGGGAGCTGTTTTTT
CASGWQGTGELFF
>TRBV11-3|-|TRBD2|TRBJ2-7
TGTGCCAGCAGCTTAGATGGGGGGGGAAAAACCTACGAGCAGTACTTC
CASSLDGGGKTYEQYF
>TRBV11-2|-|-|TRBJ2-1
TGTGCCAGCAGCTTCGGAGGGGGCATCAACAATGAGCAGTTCTTC
CASSFGGGINNEQFF
>TRBV13|few|TRBD1|TRBJ2-5
TGTGCCAGCAGCTTGGGACAGGGGATCCAAGAGACCCAGTACTTC
CASSLGQGIQETQYF
>TRBV5-1|once|TRBD2|TRBJ2-5
TGCGCCAGCAGCTCGGGACTAGCGGGGGCCACGCCAAAGGGAGAGACCCAGTACTTC
CASSSGLAGATPKGETQYF
>TRBV5-1|-|-|TRBJ2-5
TGCGCCAGCAGCTTCGGCGGAACAGGAGAGACCCAGTACTTC
CASSFGGTGETQYF
>TRBV3-1/TRBV3-2|-|-|TRBJ1-6
TGTGCCAGCAGCCAAGCATGGGGGCCAAATTCACCCCTCCACTTT
CASSQAWGPNSPLHF
>TRBV7-9|once|-|TRBJ1-1
TGTGCCAGCGATCAGGGAGGCACTGAAGCTTTCTTT
CASDQGGTEAFF
>TRBV9|-|-|TRBJ1-2
TGTGCCAGCAGCGTAGACGGGCGGGCAGGGGCGTTTCGGGATGGCTACACCTTC
CASSVDGRAGAFRDGYTF
>TRBV27|-|-|TRBJ2-2
-
CASSSSRETGELFF
>TRBV7-9|-|-|TRBJ2-1
TGTGCCAGCAGCTTAGAACCCCTAGGGGGACGCATGAATGAGCAGTTCTTC
CASSLEPLGGRMNEQFF
>TRBV5-1|-|TRBD2|TRBJ2-7
TGCGCCAGCAGCTCCAAGTCGGGACTAGCGTCTTACGAGCAGTACTTC
CASSSKSGLASYEQYF
>TRBV10-3|-|-|TRBJ2-7
TGTGCCATCAGTGGTGTCAGCTCCTACGAGCAGTACTTC
CAISGVSSYEQYF
>TRBV5-1|-|-|TRBJ1-4
TGCGCCAGCAGCCCTTTACAGGCCGGGGGTGAAAAACTGTTTTTT
CASSPLQAGGEKLFF
>TRBV5-1|-|-|TRBJ2-7
TGCGCCAGCAGCTCCCCTGAGGGGGTGGGTCTCTACGAGCAGTACTTC
CASSSPEGVGLYEQYF
>TRBV5-1|-|-|TRBJ1-3
TGCGCCAGCACGGCGGGCTCTGGAAACACCATATATTTT
CASTAGSGNTIYF
>TRBV27|few|TRBD2|TRBJ2-2
TGTGCCAGCTCGGGAGGGATCACCGGGGAGCTGTTTTTT
CASSGGITGELFF
>TRBV28|-|TRBD2|TRBJ2-1
TGTGCCAGCAGATCCGGACTAGCTGGTAATGAGCAGTTCTTC
CASRSGLAGNEQFF
>TRBV24-1|-|-|TRBJ2-2
TGTGCCACCAGTGGATCTCTAGACGCCGGGGAGCTGTTTTTT
CATSGSLDAGELFF
>TRBV18|once|TRBD2|TRBJ2-1
TGTGCCAGCTCACCACTCGCGGGAGGGTACAATGAGCAGTTCTTC
CASSPLAGGYNEQFF
>TRBV30|-|-|TRBJ2-1
TGTGCCTGGAGTTATAATATAGCTGAGCAGTTCTTC
CAWSYNIAEQFF
>TRBV6-6|-|TRBD2|TRBJ2-1
TGTGCCAGCAGTCCCGGCCTAGCGGGAGCATTTTGGAACAATGAGCAGTTCTTC
CASSPGLAGAFWNNEQFF
>TRBV13|-|-|TRBJ1-1
TGTGCCAGCAGCTTACTGTCCACTGAAGCTTTCTTT
CASSLLSTEAFF